This T cell receptor beta chain was observed in a study of blood T cell repertoires in COVID-19. Overall study context: Both acute and convalescent COVID-19 samples were obtained from the United States, Italy and Spain. From T cells, B-cell-depleted T cells, or PBMCs came the material, which was cDNA or gDNA.

The CDR3 extends over 12 amino acids. Between the trimmed V and J ends, which lost 3 bases and 4 bases, there was a span of 3 bases. Germline values: CDR1 KGHDR, CDR2 SFDVKD. Followed over time, Seattle patients had been enrolled while infection was active. Per the original data handling: Nucleated cell number was recorded as an estimate derived from reference gene primer amplification. Sequencing used immunoSEQ multiplex PCR; TCRdb keeps in-frame clones, though not all of them. That table gives V, J and clone size, and the DNA gave D and trimming. The repertoire holds hundreds of thousands of clones, with about nine tenths as singletons.

The source material was peripheral blood. The chain carries TRBV24-1 and TRBJ1-5; no clear D gene. This sequence was found in a woman in her seventies with COVID-19, enrolled during active disease. CDR3 bases: TGTGCCACCAGTGATACAAATCAGCCCCAGCATTTT. This translates into CATSDTNQPQHF.